This T cell receptor beta chain is from a study of blood T cell repertoires in COVID-19. About the research overall: The United States, Italy and Spain provided the acute and convalescent COVID-19 samples. T cells, B-cell-depleted T cells, or PBMCs supplied cDNA or gDNA.

In the source study's methods: How many nucleated cells were present was estimated from reference gene primer amplification. Generated by immunoSEQ multiplex PCR, the TCRdb table keeps only in-frame clones and is missing some. V, J and clone size are taken as reported in that table, and D and trimming were inferred from the DNA itself. The sample lists more than 350,000 clones, around 90% seen once, with under 4% in the top ten. Followed over time, Seattle patients had been enrolled while infection was active. Germline V gene data show CDR1 as WNHNN and CDR2 as SYGVQD (reference sequence). Between the trimmed V and J ends, which lost 6 bases and 5 bases, there was a span of 17 bases. The CDR3 is made up of 14 amino acids.

The source is a woman in her 30s with COVID-19, enrolled during active disease. The sequenced sample was peripheral blood. The V gene is TRBV10-1, the J gene TRBJ2-7; possible D gene TRBD2, 6 bases. The CDR3 is CASRRRGCPHEQYF. The CDR3 nucleotides read TGCGCCAGCAGGAGGAGGGGATGCCCACACGAGCAGTACTTC.